Detailed here is one TCR beta chain. In the authors' methods: Cell counts per sample came from amplifying reference gene primers. The protocol was immunoSEQ multiplex PCR, while the TCRdb copy is restricted to in-frame clones and leaves out a portion. The V and J calls and clone size come from that table; D and trimming were worked out from the DNA. Found here are 100,000 to 140,000 clones, roughly 83% of them singletons; the top ten hold less than 5%. The CDR3 loop spans 13 amino acids. Trimming shortened V by 0 bases and J by 4 bases, and 6 bases separated the two germline ends. Germline CDR1 reads LGHNA; CDR2 reads YSLEER. The sample originates from a study of blood T cell repertoires in COVID-19. The overall study: COVID-19 samples, acute and convalescent, were from the United States, Italy and Spain. The analysed material was cDNA or gDNA that came from T cells, B-cell-depleted T cells, or PBMCs.

The receptor's source is a human donor in a cohort sampled during active COVID-19. The sample consisted of peripheral blood. The V and J genes are TRBV4-3 and TRBJ1-1; D remains ambiguous. The CDR3 region has the DNA TGCGCCAGCAGCCAAGAGGTGAGCACTGAAGCTTTCTTT. It codes for CASSQEVSTEAFF.